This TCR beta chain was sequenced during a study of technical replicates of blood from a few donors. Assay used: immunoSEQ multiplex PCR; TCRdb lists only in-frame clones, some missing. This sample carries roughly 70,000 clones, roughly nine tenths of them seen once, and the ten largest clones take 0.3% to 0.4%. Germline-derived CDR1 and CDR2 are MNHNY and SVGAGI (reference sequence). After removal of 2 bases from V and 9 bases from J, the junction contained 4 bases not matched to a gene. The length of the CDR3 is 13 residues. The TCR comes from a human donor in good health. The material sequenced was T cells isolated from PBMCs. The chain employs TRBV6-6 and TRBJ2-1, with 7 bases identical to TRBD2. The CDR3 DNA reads TGTGCCAGCAGTTACCGACTAGCAGGTGAGCAGTTCTTC. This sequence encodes CASSYRLAGEQFF.